The 8 T cell receptor beta chains below come from one sample, sequenced in a study of blood T cell repertoires in COVID-19. TCRdb keeps only in-frame clones here, not all; method: immunoSEQ multiplex PCR. The sample contains 64,000 or so clones, approximately 78% of which appear only once. Material for sequencing was peripheral blood. These receptors were taken from a human donor in a cohort sampled during active COVID-19.

J is TRBJ2-2 and V is TRBV7-6; D perhaps matches TRBD2 (7 bases). Trimming cost V 6 bases and J 0 bases, with 14 bases left between them. The CDR3 has 16 residues. Germline V gives CDR1 SGHVS, CDR2 FNYEAQ. The CDR3 sequence: CASRREGGANTGELFF. DNA for the CDR3: TGTGCCAGCAGGAGGGAGGGGGGAGCGAACACCGGGGAGCTGTTTTTT.

CDR3 residues: CASSLDQGAWGELFF. The CDR3 nucleotides read TGCGCCAGCAGCTTGGACCAGGGCGCGTGGGGGGAGCTGTTTTTT. The chain joins TRBV5-1 to TRBJ2-2; weak D call: TRBD1 (5 bases). Germline values: CDR1 SGHRS, CDR2 YFSETQ. The CDR3 runs to 15 residues. V lost 0 bases, J lost 8 bases, and 14 bases lay in between. The full variable domain, completed using reference TRBV5-1 and TRBJ2-2, is KAGVTQTPRYLIKTRGQQVTLSCSPISGHRSVSWYQQTPGQGLQFLFEYFSETQRNKGNFPGRFSGRQFSNSRSEMNVSTLELGDSALYLCASSLDQGAWGELFFGEGSRLTVL.

The rearrangement uses TRBV29-1 and TRBJ1-2, with 7 bases that match TRBD1. V dropped 6 bases and J dropped 4; count of bases not matched to a gene: 8. The germline V gene has CDR1 SQVTM and CDR2 ANQGSEA. CDR3 length equals 13 residues. The chain's CDR3 is CSVADRRAYGYTF. The CDR3 DNA reads as TGCAGCGTGGCGGACAGGCGGGCCTATGGCTACACCTTC.

This clone was observed a few times. The J gene is TRBJ1-2, the V gene TRBV7-8, with D tentatively TRBD1 (6 bases). V was trimmed by 4 bases and J by 7 bases, leaving 13 bases between them. Germline V gene data show CDR1 as SGHVS and CDR2 as FQNEAQ. The CDR3 is made up of 13 amino acids. CDR3 residues: CASSYDRLGGYTF. CDR3 sequence (DNA): TGTGCCAGCAGCTACGACAGGTTAGGTGGCTACACCTTC.

CDR3 region: CASSPDFPNEQFF. CDR3 sequence (DNA): TGTGCCAGCAGCCCGGACTTCCCTAATGAGCAGTTCTTC. The rearrangement links TRBV3-1 (or the pseudogene TRBV3-2) to TRBJ2-1; TRBD2 might be the D (5 bases). V was trimmed by 4 bases and J by 7 bases, leaving 11 bases between them. CDR3 length equals 13 residues. From germline, CDR1 is LGHDT and CDR2 YNNKEL (reference sequence).

The chain uses TRBV7-8 and TRBJ2-3; D unclear. CDR1 is SGHVS, CDR2 FQNEAQ, per germline. Trimming left V 5 bases short and J 6 bases short, with 9 bases between. The CDR3 extends over 12 amino acids. CDR3 region: CASSLSSDTQYF. The CDR3 DNA is TGTGCCAGCAGCCTCAGTTCTGATACGCAGTATTTT.

The V and J genes are TRBV19 and TRBJ2-5; no clear D gene. The V gene's germline CDR1 is LNHDA and CDR2 SQIVND (reference sequence). The CDR3 runs 15 residues. Trimming cost V 0 bases and J 2 bases, with 10 bases left between them. CDR3 amino acids: CASSIEETDQETQYF. The DNA for the CDR3 is TGTGCCAGTAGTATAGAGGAGACGGATCAAGAGACCCAGTACTTC.

Here the CDR3 DNA reads TGTGCTAGTGGGAAGGGGGCAGCGGGGGCGGAGACCCAGTACTTC. Translating gives CASGKGAAGAETQYF. This rearrangement joins TRBV12-5 to TRBJ2-5; D might be TRBD2 (8 bases). CDR3 length equals 15 residues. The V end lost 6 bases, the J end lost 5 bases, and 19 bases lay between the germline ends. Germline CDR1 reads LGHNT; CDR2 reads FRNRAP. Full variable domain (missing parts from reference TRBV12-5 and TRBJ2-5): DARVTQTPRHKVTEMGQEVTMRCQPILGHNTVFWYRQTMMQGLELLAYFRNRAPLDDSGMPKDRFSAEMPDATLATLKIQPSEPRDSAVYFCASGKGAAGAETQYFGPGTRLLVL.